This T cell receptor beta chain was sequenced in a study of blood T cells in healthy people across ages. Looked up from germline, CDR1 is MDHEN and CDR2 is SYDVKM. V trimming: 4 bases; J trimming: 5 bases; junction bases outside the gene matches: 15. The CDR3 loop spans 17 amino acids. Whole-study findings and limits: Naive and antigen-experienced cells could not be conclusively compared, given unsorted PBMCs.

This clonotype showed up just once. Its antigen remains unidentified. Primed by a sample-barcoded 5' primer and a J-beta primer mix, a second PCR proceeded for about 6 to 11 cycles. TCRdb redid the calling of the 5' RACE reads with MiXCR, one entry per CDR3 protein. The table has about 940,000 distinct CDR3 sequences, around 48% seen once. Sequencing was carried out using blood. The rearrangement links TRBV28 to TRBJ2-7, with TRBD1 matching over 9 bases. This TCR was sampled from a man aged 25 to 40 in good health. The CDR3 sequence is CASSSGTGTTLIHEQYF. As DNA, the CDR3 is TGTGCCAGCAGTTCGGGGACAGGGACAACTCTAATCCACGAGCAGTACTTC.